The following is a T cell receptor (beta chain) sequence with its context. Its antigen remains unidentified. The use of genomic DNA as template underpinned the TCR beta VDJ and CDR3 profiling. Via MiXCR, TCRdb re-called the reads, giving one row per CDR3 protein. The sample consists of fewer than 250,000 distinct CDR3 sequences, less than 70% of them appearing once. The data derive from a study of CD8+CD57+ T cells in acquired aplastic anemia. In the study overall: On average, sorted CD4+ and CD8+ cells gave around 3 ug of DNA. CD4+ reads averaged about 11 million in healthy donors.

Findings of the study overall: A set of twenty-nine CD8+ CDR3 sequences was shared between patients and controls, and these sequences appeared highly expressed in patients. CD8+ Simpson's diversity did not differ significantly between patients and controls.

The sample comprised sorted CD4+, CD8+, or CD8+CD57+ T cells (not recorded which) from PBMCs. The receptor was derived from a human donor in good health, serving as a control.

CDR3 nucleotides: TGTGCCAGCAGTCTGTCGAGCGGGGGGTACGAGCAGTACTTC. Protein product: CASSLSSGGYEQYF. The V and J genes are TRBV12-3 or TRBV12-4 and TRBJ2-7; 9 bases agree with TRBD2. The CDR3 runs to 14 residues. J was trimmed by 4 bases and V by 5 bases; bases with no gene match: 6.